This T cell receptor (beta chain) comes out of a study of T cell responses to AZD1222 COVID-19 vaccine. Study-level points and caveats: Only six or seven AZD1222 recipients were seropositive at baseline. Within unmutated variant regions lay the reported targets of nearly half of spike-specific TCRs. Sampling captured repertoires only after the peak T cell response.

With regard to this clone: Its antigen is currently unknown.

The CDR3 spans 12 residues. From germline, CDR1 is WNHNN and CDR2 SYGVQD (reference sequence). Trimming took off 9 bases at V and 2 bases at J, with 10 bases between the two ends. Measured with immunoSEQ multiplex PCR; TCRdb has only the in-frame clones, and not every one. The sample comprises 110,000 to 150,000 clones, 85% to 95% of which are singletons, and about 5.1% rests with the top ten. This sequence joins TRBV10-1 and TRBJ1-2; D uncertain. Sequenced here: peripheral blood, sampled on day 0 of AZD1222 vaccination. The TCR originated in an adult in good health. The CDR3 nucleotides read TGCGCCAGTCCCTTAGGGAACTATGGCTACACCTTC. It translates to CASPLGNYGYTF.